Listed below are T cell receptor beta chains from one sample, sequenced in a study of blood T cell repertoires in COVID-19. Clones were sequenced by immunoSEQ multiplex PCR, and TCRdb holds only the in-frame ones, with some missing. The sample lists about 74,000 clones; 91% were seen once. Sequenced: peripheral blood. These receptor sequences come from a man aged 45-65 years with COVID-19, enrolled during active disease. Both conserved end residues are part of each CDR3. A D gene is named only where the DNA matches it firmly. Clone size is stated in some rows and not others, as once, few, many or a class when expanded.

d_call	cdr3_length	v_call	clone_size	j_call	cdr3_nt	cdr3_aa
TRBD1	15	TRBV4-1	.	TRBJ1-6	TGCGCCAGCAGCCAAGATGGCCAGGGGGATTCACCCCTCCACTTT	CASSQDGQGDSPLHF
TRBD2	16	TRBV7-2	few	TRBJ2-3	TGTGCCAGCAGCTTAGAGGGAGGGGCCCCCCCCGATACGCAGTATTTT	CASSLEGGAPPDTQYF
TRBD1	14	TRBV20-1	.	TRBJ2-2	TGCAGTGCTAGTGGGACAGCGAACACCGGGGAGCTGTTTTTT	CSASGTANTGELFF
TRBD1	15	TRBV5-4	.	TRBJ1-1	TGTGCCAGCAGCGTTGGGGACAGGGTAAACACTGAAGCTTTCTTT	CASSVGDRVNTEAFF
TRBD2	16	TRBV19	.	TRBJ2-5	TGTGCCAGTAGCTTATTAGCGGGAGGTCTAGCAGAGACCCAGTACTTC	CASSLLAGGLAETQYF
TRBD1	12	TRBV29-1	.	TRBJ1-2	TGCAGCGCCAGTGACAGGGGGAATGGCTACACCTTC	CSASDRGNGYTF
TRBD1	14	TRBV15	.	TRBJ2-5	TGTGCCACCAGCAGGGACAGGGGACAAGAGACCCAGTACTTC	CATSRDRGQETQYF
TRBD2	17	TRBV11-3	.	TRBJ2-5	TGTGCCAGCAGCTTAGGGGGGACTAGCGGATCCCAAGAGACCCAGTACTTC	CASSLGGTSGSQETQYF
.	12	TRBV14	few	TRBJ2-7	TGTGCCAGCAGCCCGCAGTCCTACGAGCAGTACTTC	CASSPQSYEQYF
TRBD2	16	TRBV24-1	.	TRBJ2-1	TGTGCCACCAGTGATTGGACTAGCGGGAGGAGAAATGAGCAGTTCTTC	CATSDWTSGRRNEQFF
.	14	TRBV11-2	once	TRBJ2-5	TGTGCCAGCAGCTTACGAGCTTCAGGGGAGACCCAGTACTTC	CASSLRASGETQYF